A selection of T cell receptor beta chains follows, all from one sample in a study of blood T cell repertoires in COVID-19. Method: immunoSEQ multiplex PCR; TCRdb's copy keeps in-frame clones and lacks some. The top ten hold 1.4% of the sample, which has roughly 73,000 clones, 88% seen once. The sequenced sample was peripheral blood. These receptors were taken from a human donor in a cohort sampled during active COVID-19. CDR3s include the opening cysteine and the closing phenylalanine or tryptophan. A D gene is named only where the DNA matches it firmly. Clone size is given for some rows only: seen once, a few or many times, or a class if the clone is expanded.

D gene: -; clone size: -; J gene: TRBJ2-1; V gene: TRBV9; CDR3 protein: CASSPALARNNEQFF; CDR3 DNA: TGTGCCAGCAGCCCCGCCCTAGCGCGAAACAATGAGCAGTTCTTC
D gene: TRBD2; clone size: many; J gene: TRBJ2-1; V gene: TRBV11-3; CDR3 protein: CASTAMGSGNGEQFF; CDR3 DNA: TGTGCCAGCACCGCCATGGGTAGCGGGAATGGTGAGCAGTTCTTC
D gene: TRBD2; clone size: -; J gene: TRBJ2-1; V gene: TRBV4-1; CDR3 protein: CASSQKRASGIRDNEQFF; CDR3 DNA: TGCGCCAGCAGCCAAAAAAGGGCTAGCGGGATTCGGGACAATGAGCAGTTCTTC
D gene: -; clone size: once; J gene: TRBJ1-2; V gene: TRBV5-1; CDR3 protein: CASSLEQGYGYTF; CDR3 DNA: TGCGCCAGCAGCTTGGAACAGGGCTATGGCTACACCTTC
D gene: -; clone size: -; J gene: TRBJ2-7; V gene: TRBV5-4; CDR3 protein: CASSWGGQVTYEQYF; CDR3 DNA: TGTGCCAGCAGCTGGGGGGGACAGGTGACCTACGAGCAGTACTTC
D gene: -; clone size: -; J gene: TRBJ1-5; V gene: TRBV27; CDR3 protein: CASSRTVEGSQPQHF; CDR3 DNA: TGTGCCAGCAGCCGGACCGTTGAGGGAAGTCAGCCCCAGCATTTT
D gene: TRBD1; clone size: -; J gene: TRBJ2-5; V gene: TRBV5-8; CDR3 protein: CASSFRTGGPETQYF; CDR3 DNA: TGTGCCAGCAGCTTCCGGACAGGGGGCCCAGAGACCCAGTACTTC
D gene: -; clone size: -; J gene: TRBJ2-7; V gene: TRBV2; CDR3 protein: CASSRDNSYEQYF; CDR3 DNA: TGTGCCAGCTCCCGGGACAACTCCTACGAGCAGTACTTC
D gene: TRBD2; clone size: -; J gene: TRBJ2-2; V gene: TRBV10-3; CDR3 protein: CAISGTSGRGTGELFF; CDR3 DNA: TGTGCCATCAGTGGGACTAGCGGGAGGGGCACCGGGGAGCTGTTTTTT
D gene: TRBD1; clone size: -; J gene: TRBJ2-5; V gene: TRBV24-1; CDR3 protein: CATSDSTGVQETQYF; CDR3 DNA: TGTGCCACCAGTGACTCCACAGGGGTCCAAGAGACCCAGTACTTC
D gene: -; clone size: -; J gene: TRBJ2-5; V gene: TRBV6-5; CDR3 protein: CASKSYGEETQYF; CDR3 DNA: TGTGCCAGCAAATCTTACGGGGAAGAGACCCAGTACTTC
D gene: -; clone size: -; J gene: TRBJ2-1; V gene: TRBV29-1; CDR3 protein: CSVVRSVRENEQFF; CDR3 DNA: TGCAGCGTTGTCCGTTCCGTCCGAGAGAATGAGCAGTTCTTC
D gene: TRBD1; clone size: -; J gene: TRBJ1-2; V gene: TRBV6-5; CDR3 protein: CASTGTGTGKGYTF; CDR3 DNA: TGTGCCAGCACCGGTACGGGGACAGGGAAGGGCTACACCTTC
D gene: TRBD1; clone size: -; J gene: TRBJ1-2; V gene: TRBV25-1; CDR3 protein: CASSEYGMGQHYGYTF; CDR3 DNA: TGTGCCAGCAGTGAATATGGAATGGGACAGCACTATGGCTACACCTTC
D gene: TRBD2; clone size: -; J gene: TRBJ2-3; V gene: TRBV2; CDR3 protein: CASSVSGTSGVVTDTQYF; CDR3 DNA: TGTGCCAGCAGTGTTTCCGGGACTAGCGGGGTAGTCACAGATACGCAGTATTTT
D gene: -; clone size: -; J gene: TRBJ1-5; V gene: TRBV11-2; CDR3 protein: CASSPGGWGNQPQHF; CDR3 DNA: TGTGCCAGCAGCCCAGGCGGGTGGGGCAATCAGCCCCAGCATTTT
D gene: TRBD1; clone size: -; J gene: TRBJ1-6; V gene: TRBV7-6; CDR3 protein: CASSLRQGNSPLHF; CDR3 DNA: TGTGCCAGCAGCTTAAGACAGGGAAATTCACCCCTCCACTTT
D gene: TRBD2; clone size: -; J gene: TRBJ2-1; V gene: TRBV6-1; CDR3 protein: CASSDLAGSYNEQFF; CDR3 DNA: TGTGCCAGCAGTGATCTAGCGGGTTCCTACAATGAGCAGTTCTTC
D gene: -; clone size: -; J gene: TRBJ1-6; V gene: TRBV6-6; CDR3 protein: CASSSTANSPLHF; CDR3 DNA: TGTGCCAGCAGTTCGACAGCAAATTCACCCCTCCACTTT
D gene: TRBD2; clone size: once; J gene: TRBJ2-3; V gene: TRBV2; CDR3 protein: CASRDLAGGEPDTQYF; CDR3 DNA: TGTGCCAGCAGGGATCTAGCGGGAGGAGAACCAGATACGCAGTATTTT
D gene: TRBD1; clone size: -; J gene: TRBJ2-1; V gene: TRBV5-1; CDR3 protein: CASSLVQGAHNEQFF; CDR3 DNA: TGCGCCAGCAGCTTGGTTCAGGGGGCGCACAATGAGCAGTTCTTC
D gene: TRBD1; clone size: -; J gene: TRBJ2-1; V gene: TRBV7-6; CDR3 protein: CASSPHRPALTGGYNEQFF; CDR3 DNA: TGTGCCAGCAGCCCACATCGGCCAGCGCTGACAGGGGGATACAATGAGCAGTTCTTC
D gene: -; clone size: once; J gene: TRBJ1-2; V gene: TRBV4-1; CDR3 protein: CASSPMGGQLNYGYTF; CDR3 DNA: TGCGCCAGCAGCCCGATGGGGGGGCAACTTAACTATGGCTACACCTTC
D gene: TRBD2; clone size: once; J gene: TRBJ2-5; V gene: TRBV4-2; CDR3 protein: CASSQGLAGQETQYF; CDR3 DNA: TGTGCCAGCAGCCAAGGGCTAGCGGGGCAAGAGACCCAGTACTTC
D gene: -; clone size: -; J gene: TRBJ2-7; V gene: TRBV12-2; CDR3 protein: CASRLGLSRQMILGPFFEQYF; CDR3 DNA: TGTGCAAGTCGCTTAGGTTTGAGTCGCCAGATGATACTAGGGCCGTTCTTCGAGCAGTACTTC
D gene: -; clone size: -; J gene: TRBJ2-1; V gene: TRBV5-4; CDR3 protein: CASSFDSGTYNEQFF; CDR3 DNA: TGTGCCAGCAGCTTTGATAGCGGTACCTACAATGAGCAGTTCTTC
D gene: -; clone size: -; J gene: TRBJ2-5; V gene: TRBV7-9; CDR3 protein: CASSLDTRETQYF; CDR3 DNA: TGTGCCAGCAGCTTAGACACCAGGGAGACCCAGTACTTC
D gene: TRBD1; clone size: -; J gene: TRBJ2-1; V gene: TRBV30; CDR3 protein: CAWSYRGDEQFF; CDR3 DNA: TGTGCCTGGAGTTACAGGGGTGATGAGCAGTTCTTC
D gene: TRBD1; clone size: -; J gene: TRBJ1-4; V gene: TRBV7-9; CDR3 protein: CASSLSRGQEKLFF; CDR3 DNA: TGTGCCAGCAGCTTAAGTAGGGGGCAAGAAAAACTGTTTTTT
D gene: -; clone size: -; J gene: TRBJ1-3; V gene: TRBV21-1; CDR3 protein: CASSTLGRPFSGNTIYF; CDR3 DNA: TGTGCCAGCAGCACCCTAGGCAGACCCTTCTCTGGAAACACCATATATTTT
D gene: TRBD2; clone size: -; J gene: TRBJ2-1; V gene: TRBV6-2/TRBV6-3; CDR3 protein: CASSYGLAGPNEQFF; CDR3 DNA: TGTGCCAGCAGTTACGGGCTAGCGGGGCCGAATGAGCAGTTCTTC
D gene: -; clone size: -; J gene: TRBJ1-2; V gene: TRBV25-1; CDR3 protein: CASSEYLQGGYGYTF; CDR3 DNA: TGTGCCAGCAGTGAATATTTACAGGGCGGCTATGGCTACACCTTC
D gene: -; clone size: -; J gene: TRBJ1-1; V gene: TRBV14; CDR3 protein: CASSQGQVNVRAFF; CDR3 DNA: TGTGCCAGCAGCCAAGGACAGGTGAACGTCAGAGCTTTCTTT
D gene: -; clone size: -; J gene: TRBJ1-1; V gene: TRBV30; CDR3 protein: CAWSVFKGGSPEAFF; CDR3 DNA: TGTGCCTGGAGTGTATTCAAGGGAGGATCGCCTGAAGCTTTCTTT
D gene: -; clone size: few; J gene: TRBJ1-5; V gene: TRBV7-2; CDR3 protein: CASSPQSNQPQHF; CDR3 DNA: TGTGCCAGCAGCCCCCAAAGCAATCAGCCCCAGCATTTT
D gene: TRBD2; clone size: once; J gene: TRBJ2-2; V gene: TRBV3-1/TRBV3-2; CDR3 protein: CARSRRAHGGAGTGQLFF; CDR3 DNA: TGCGCCCGCAGCCGCCGCGCGCACGGGGGGGCAGGAACCGGGCAGCTGTTTTTT
D gene: TRBD1; clone size: -; J gene: TRBJ2-7; V gene: TRBV6-5; CDR3 protein: CASSPSGQGSYEQYF; CDR3 DNA: TGTGCCAGCAGTCCCTCGGGACAGGGCTCCTACGAGCAGTACTTC
D gene: -; clone size: -; J gene: TRBJ2-3; V gene: TRBV7-2; CDR3 protein: CASSLLGGQMSTDTQYF; CDR3 DNA: TGTGCCAGCAGCTTACTAGGTGGACAGATGAGCACAGATACGCAGTATTTT
D gene: -; clone size: -; J gene: TRBJ1-6; V gene: TRBV6-5; CDR3 protein: CASQGGSYNSPLHF; CDR3 DNA: TGTGCCAGCCAAGGGGGCTCCTATAATTCACCCCTCCACTTT
D gene: TRBD1; clone size: once; J gene: TRBJ2-5; V gene: TRBV7-2; CDR3 protein: CASSPWTGKETQYF; CDR3 DNA: TGTGCCAGCAGCCCCTGGACAGGGAAGGAGACCCAGTACTTC
D gene: -; clone size: -; J gene: TRBJ1-1; V gene: TRBV9; CDR3 protein: CASSVGAAGWVNTEAFF; CDR3 DNA: TGTGCCAGCAGCGTAGGGGCTGCGGGGTGGGTGAACACTGAAGCTTTCTTT
D gene: -; clone size: -; J gene: TRBJ1-4; V gene: TRBV5-1; CDR3 protein: CASRLGGPLAEKLFF; CDR3 DNA: TGCGCCAGCAGATTAGGGGGACCCTTGGCTGAAAAACTGTTTTTT
D gene: -; clone size: once; J gene: TRBJ2-7; V gene: TRBV18; CDR3 protein: CASSQGRGTYEQYF; CDR3 DNA: TGTGCCAGCTCACAAGGCCGAGGCACCTACGAGCAGTACTTC
D gene: -; clone size: -; J gene: TRBJ2-7; V gene: TRBV18; CDR3 protein: CASSPQGREQYF; CDR3 DNA: TGTGCCAGCTCACCACAGGGGCGCGAGCAGTACTTC
D gene: -; clone size: -; J gene: TRBJ2-2; V gene: TRBV4-2; CDR3 protein: CASSQQGPTGELFF; CDR3 DNA: TGTGCCAGCAGCCAACAGGGTCCCACCGGGGAGCTGTTTTTT
D gene: -; clone size: -; J gene: TRBJ2-1; V gene: TRBV27; CDR3 protein: CASSLGQFINEQFF; CDR3 DNA: TGTGCCAGCAGTTTGGGGCAGTTTATCAATGAGCAGTTCTTC
D gene: -; clone size: -; J gene: TRBJ1-4; V gene: TRBV5-4; CDR3 protein: CASSLNGEANEKLFF; CDR3 DNA: TGTGCCAGCAGCTTGAATGGGGAGGCTAATGAAAAACTGTTTTTT
D gene: -; clone size: -; J gene: TRBJ1-1; V gene: TRBV11-3; CDR3 protein: CASSINTEAFF; CDR3 DNA: TGTGCCAGCAGTATAAACACTGAAGCTTTCTTT
D gene: -; clone size: few; J gene: TRBJ1-3; V gene: TRBV30; CDR3 protein: CAWSALGGRDTIYF; CDR3 DNA: TGTGCCTGGAGTGCTTTGGGGGGTCGAGACACCATATATTTT
D gene: -; clone size: -; J gene: TRBJ1-1; V gene: TRBV5-1; CDR3 protein: CASSLWAGRDTEAFF; CDR3 DNA: TGCGCCAGCAGCTTGTGGGCGGGAAGAGACACTGAAGCTTTCTTT
D gene: -; clone size: -; J gene: TRBJ1-2; V gene: TRBV11-1; CDR3 protein: CASSLGPDLAYGYTF; CDR3 DNA: TGTGCCAGCAGCTTGGGGCCGGACCTGGCTTATGGCTACACCTTC